These T cell receptor beta chains were read from a single sample in a study of T-cell reconstitution after alpha-beta-depleted transplantation in children. TCRdb independently ran MiXCR on the PCR reads; one entry per CDR3 protein. The sample includes 130,000 or so distinct CDR3 sequences, about 9.9% of them seen just once. Specimen: PBMCs, mostly from graft donor cells, collected 180 days after TCRalphabeta/CD19-depleted stem cell transplant. Receptors originate from a girl in the first two years of life who had a stem cell transplant for combined immunodeficiency, so the T cells may come from the graft donor. Each CDR3 is given with its conserved first and last residue. Fields, in order: V gene, D gene, J gene, clone size, CDR3 protein, CDR3 DNA. D genes are given only for firm matches. Part of the rows lack a size; the others show once, few, many or a class for expanded clones.

V: TRBV20-1
D: -
J: TRBJ1-1
size: many
CDR3: CSAIGQIMNTEAFF
DNA: TGCAGTGCTATAGGACAGATCATGAACACTGAAGCTTTCTTT

V: TRBV12-3/TRBV12-4
D: -
J: TRBJ2-5
size: many
CDR3: CASSLPMGRATVQETQYF
DNA: TGTGCCAGCAGTTTACCTATGGGGAGAGCGACAGTTCAAGAGACCCAGTACTTC

V: TRBV10-3
D: -
J: TRBJ1-1
size: -
CDR3: CAIRPGVHTEAFF
DNA: TGTGCCATCAGACCAGGGGTCCACACTGAAGCTTTCTTT

V: TRBV7-2
D: -
J: TRBJ2-1
size: few
CDR3: CASSLFWKGYYNEQFF
DNA: TGTGCCAGCAGCTTGTTCTGGAAGGGCTACTACAATGAGCAGTTCTTC

V: TRBV2
D: TRBD2
J: TRBJ2-1
size: few
CDR3: CASSERSGRDNEQFF
DNA: TGTGCCAGCAGTGAAAGGAGCGGGAGGGACAATGAGCAGTTCTTC

V: TRBV7-2
D: -
J: TRBJ1-5
size: many
CDR3: CASRSDSNQPQHF
DNA: TGTGCCAGCAGATCCGATAGCAATCAGCCCCAGCATTTT

V: TRBV5-1
D: -
J: TRBJ2-7
size: few
CDR3: CASRHSYEQYF
DNA: TGCGCCAGCAGGCACTCCTACGAGCAGTACTTC

V: TRBV18
D: -
J: TRBJ1-5
size: -
CDR3: CASSRLPSNQPQHF
DNA: TGTGCCAGCTCCCGGCTCCCGAGCAATCAGCCCCAGCATTTT

V: TRBV20-1
D: -
J: TRBJ1-5
size: few
CDR3: CSANRIPRTGNNQPQHF
DNA: TGCAGTGCTAATCGAATCCCGCGAACAGGGAACAATCAGCCCCAGCATTTT

V: TRBV10-3
D: TRBD1
J: TRBJ2-7
size: -
CDR3: CAISELDRGFSYEQYF
DNA: TGTGCCATCAGTGAGCTGGACAGGGGATTTTCCTACGAGCAGTACTTC